This T cell receptor beta chain stems from a study of T-cell memory formation after mild COVID-19. Findings and caveats of the study: Clones that contracted from day 15 to 85 had balanced CD4/CD8; later expanders were CD4+ biased. Pre-infection memory carried some responding clones, suggesting that cross-reactive memory joined. Shrinking CD4+ clones were chiefly CM and EM; CD8+ ones were chiefly EMRA.

This clonotype was recorded a few times. Its antigen remains unknown. The CDR3 is 15 residues long. Unmatched junction bases numbered 9, after V lost 5 bases and J lost 3 bases. Germline V gives CDR1 SGHRS, CDR2 YFSETQ. 5'RACE primed from the constant segment yielded TCR alpha and TCR beta cDNA libraries bearing sample barcodes and UMIs. Via MiXCR, TCRdb re-called the 5' RACE reads, giving one row per CDR3 protein. The profile shows 300,000 to 400,000 distinct CDR3 sequences, around 15% of them singletons. The chain carries TRBV5-1 and TRBJ2-5; 8 bases fit TRBD1. The sample comprised PBMCs or a T cell subset sorted from them (not recorded which). The sequence was collected from a man aged 18 to 29 who had mild COVID-19 (a few samples of this study predate the infection). Cell type and time point are not known. Here the CDR3 reads CASRTRMTGEETQYF. The CDR3 DNA follows: TGCGCCAGCAGGACGCGCATGACAGGGGAAGAGACCCAGTACTTC.